This T cell receptor (beta chain) was recovered during a study of cytomegalovirus exposure and HLA in healthy donors. PCR used 60 Vbeta primers and 13 Jbeta primers. Assay used: immunoSEQ multiplex PCR; TCRdb lists only in-frame clones, some missing. Altogether around 200,000 clones are present, 60% to 85% being singletons, with the ten largest covering 3.1%. The CDR3 is made up of 15 amino acids. V was pared by 10 bases and J by 1 base, with 8 bases of the junction left unmatched. Looked up from germline, CDR1 is LNHDA and CDR2 is SQIVND (reference sequence). V gene TRBV19 combines with J gene TRBJ2-3, with 10 positions matching TRBD1. The source is a female donor in good health and CMV-seronegative. Sequenced sample: PBMCs. The CDR3 sequence is CATISGTGGTDTQYF. For the CDR3, the DNA is TGTGCCACAATTTCCGGGACAGGGGGCACAGATACGCAGTATTTT.